Detailed here is one TCR beta chain. TCRdb analysed the 5' RACE reads with MiXCR anew, one entry per CDR3 protein. The repertoire holds under 350,000 distinct CDR3 sequences, with nearly 9.5% as singletons. The data stem from a study of identical twins. The CDR3 totals 18 residues. The ends were cut back, 2 bases at V and 2 bases at J, with 20 bases in the middle. Germline CDR1 and CDR2: SGHAT and FQNNGV. The same sample was also used in a study of yellow fever vaccine responses in identical twins. Turning to that study: Vaccine T cell responses of twins reportedly seemed partly convergent and partly personalized.

J is TRBJ2-3 and V is TRBV11-2, with a possible D match to TRBD2 (6 bases). Sequenced sample: CD8+ T cells sorted from blood. The clonotype was recovered from a woman under 30 in good health. This CDR3 reads CASSLRSARSGVTDTQYF. CDR3 in DNA: TGTGCCAGCAGCTTAAGGTCGGCGCGTTCGGGGGTCACAGATACGCAGTATTTT. The complete variable domain, with remaining parts taken from reference TRBV11-2 and TRBJ2-3, reads EAGVAQSPRYKIIEKRQSVAFWCNPISGHATLYWYQQILGQGPKLLIQFQNNGVVDDSQLPKDRFSAERLKGVDSTLKIQPAKLEDSAVYLCASSLRSARSGVTDTQYFGPGTRLTVL.